This T cell receptor (beta chain) was captured in a study of regulatory T cells in long-lasting Graves disease. Study overall: Patients met the persistent Graves' disease definition after over 5 years of antithyroid drugs with positive TSH receptor antibodies.

Specified time point: persistent/refractory GD, antithyroid drugs over 5 years with positive TRAb. PBMCs were the source of the RNA used for TCR sequencing. The source of the patients was an endocrinology department in Xi'an, China. This clonotype was counted many times. Its matching antigen is unknown. Researchers made TCR beta libraries by using iRepertoire HTBI primers and running Arm-PCR on CDR3 regions. In the authors' workflow: The identification of about 68 TRBV and roughly 14 TRBJ segments was made across samples. Using its own MiXCR run on the multiplex PCR reads, TCRdb lists one record per CDR3 protein. For this entry, the V and J calls and clone size follow TCRdb and not the study's own pipeline. The data show a few hundred thousand distinct CDR3 sequences, with roughly 24% seen just once and around 30% held by the top ten. Study-level points and caveats: Among the persistent patients, 2,500 to 3,000 public clonotypes were shared, more than the approximately 970 shared among new patients.

The sequence derives from a woman in her 40s with Graves disease. The source was peripheral blood mononuclear cells (PBMCs), collected when the disease was refractory, from a patient treated with antithyroid drugs.

This CDR3 reads CASSLDTGAWNAFF. CDR3 nucleotide sequence: TGTGCCAGCAGTTTAGATACGGGGGCGTGGAATGCTTTCTTT. The chain carries TRBV12-3 or TRBV12-4 and TRBJ1-1, with a tentative D call TRBD1 (6 bases). The CDR3 has 14 amino acids. Trimming removed 1 base from V and 11 bases from J, with 17 bases in between.